The sample holds one count of the clone carrying this T cell receptor beta chain. CDR3 length: 14 amino acids. V lost 5 bases to trimming and J lost 7 bases; unmatched junction nucleotides: 8. Germline lookup yields CDR1 MDHEN and CDR2 SYDVKM. Repertoires were generated with immunoSEQ multiplex PCR, while TCRdb's copy carries only in-frame clones and drops some. Of roughly 65,000 clones listed, just under 80% are singletons. These data originate in a study of blood T cell repertoires in COVID-19. Sequencing used peripheral blood. V gene TRBV28 combines with J gene TRBJ2-1, with 7 nucleotides matching TRBD1. This receptor was obtained from a human donor in a cohort sampled during active COVID-19. CDR3 region: CASSPGTVGNEQFF. CDR3 coding DNA: TGTGCCAGCAGTCCCGGGACAGTCGGGAATGAGCAGTTCTTC.